This entry concerns a single T cell receptor (beta chain). This clonotype was found many times. Its antigen remains unidentified. Per-base quality was not reported, and no clone a single base away is much larger than it. The sample belongs to a study of regulatory T cells in long-lasting Graves disease (dated by TCRdb to 2020 to 2023). As for the study more broadly: Patients with newly diagnosed Graves' disease had been on antithyroid drugs for under 3 months. Peripheral blood TCR sequencing and RNA sequencing compared persistent Graves' disease patients with newly diagnosed Graves' disease patients. The study took place in China and was registered as a clinical trial. A total of some 35 samples underwent TCR sequencing, from about 13 patients with persistent Graves' disease and roughly 20 patients with newly diagnosed Graves' disease.

Relative to germline, V is 5 bases shorter and J is 1 base shorter, with 11 bases between their ends. From the cysteine through the phenylalanine, the CDR3 covers 14 amino acids. Only the CDR3 DNA is retained, 42 bases long and in frame from the first base. CDR1 and CDR2 (SEHNR, FQNEAQ) derive from the germline V gene (reference sequence). Findings and caveats that apply to the study as a whole: A larger number of public clonotypes was shared among persistent patients (about 2,700) than among newly diagnosed patients (around 970). Only peripheral blood was studied, because thyroid tissue, the primary lesion, was inaccessible. Compared with newly diagnosed patients, persistent Graves' disease patients had lower TCR Shannon entropy and fewer highly expanded clones, which suggests clonal expansion. Preferential use of TRBV28, TRBJ1-2 and TRBJ2-5 was observed in persistent disease, whereas TRBV20-1 and TRBJ2-1 were favored in newly diagnosed disease. The authors acknowledged the small sample size as a limitation that may reduce accuracy. Sequencing and analysis were restricted to the TCR beta chain.

This specimen's time point label, interpreted: newly diagnosed GD, antithyroid drugs for less than 3 months. For both TCR sequencing and RNA sequencing, RNA was extracted from PBMCs in TRIzol. The diagnosis of Graves' disease was made according to American Thyroid Association guidelines. Patients were recruited from an endocrinology department in Xi'an, China. Each patient gave about 9.1 milliliters of peripheral blood, collected in an EDTA anticoagulant tube. Ficoll Paque Plus density gradient separation was used to isolate PBMCs, and no further T cell sorting was done. An Agilent 2100 Bioanalyzer and agarose gel were used to assess RNA quality, and a NanoDrop 2000 was used to measure RNA concentration. Library preparation employed multiplex PCR. Sequenced on an Illumina HiSeq 4000. iRepertoire HTBI primers and Arm-PCR amplification of CDR3 regions were used to construct TCR beta libraries. Before sequencing, the PCR products went through gel purification. In the authors' own workflow: Across samples, around 58 TRBV and 15 or so TRBJ segments were identified and used for gene usage analysis of CDR3 amino acid clonotypes. Filtered high-quality paired reads were merged into contigs using COPE and FqMerger. BLAST was used to align contigs to the IMGT TRBV, TRBD and TRBJ reference genes, and CDR3 was defined following IMGT. Highly expanded clones were defined as clonotypes with a frequency above 0.1%. Shannon entropy was used to measure repertoire diversity, and the Gini coefficient was used to measure V-J evenness. A clonotype was considered public if more than one individual shared it. TCRdb's own reprocessing of the public reads used fastp at Q25 and MiXCR and kept productive beta chains. Rows merge per CDR3 protein into single entries with the most common DNA and genes. TCRdb's processing, not the study's, gives the V and J calls here. This sample holds about 500,000 distinct CDR3 sequences; under 20% were observed only once. The ten top clones hold 12% of the sample.

These data were also reused for a study on T cells in Graves' hyperthyroidism and ophthalmopathy. The other study reports the following: A patient counted as having stable Graves' hyperthyroidism if no progression to ophthalmopathy occurred over 18 months of follow-up. Hyperthyroidism patients were newly diagnosed, had a disease duration of under 2 months, and were aged 18 to 65 years. Patients with uncontrolled infections, other autoimmune diseases, pregnancy or lactation were excluded. Clinical symptoms, serum thyroxine and TRAb, thyroid ultrasound, and orbital computed tomography formed the basis for the diagnoses. For the first round of RT-PCR on the TCR CDR3, the HTBI primer set was used together with the Qiagen OneStep RT-PCR kit. Blood samples also contained most of the expanded thyroid clonotypes (frequency above 0.001), which suggests that blood repertoires may reflect thyroid immune responses. In cross-validation, a model built on a 13 V-J signature told ophthalmopathy apart from stable hyperthyroidism with under 90% sensitivity and roughly 81% specificity, and in testing the same model reached 80%/75%. In validation, the model predicted progression to ophthalmopathy a median of 6.5 months before onset, with around 70% sensitivity and just under 75% specificity. TCR V-J signatures able to tell the groups apart were searched for in a discovery cohort of more than 90 patients, of whom over 40 had Graves' ophthalmopathy and around 56 had stable Graves' hyperthyroidism. Prospective prediction of ophthalmopathy was tested in an independent validation cohort of approximately 18 hyperthyroidism patients and roughly 16 patients who later progressed to ophthalmopathy. For training and testing, the 100 or so patients in the discovery cohort were randomly divided in a 7:3 ratio. In addition, the study compared T-cell repertoires in thyroid tissue and in blood from six Graves' hyperthyroidism patients. Once sampling was done, hyperthyroidism patients were given methimazole at a starting dose of 30 mg daily, whereas ophthalmopathy patients were given high-dose intravenous methylprednisolone. Libraries were constructed in a second round of multiplex PCR, after which size selection and purification were carried out. Libraries were sequenced paired-end with 100 bp reads on an Illumina HiSeq2000. SOAPnuke was used to process the raw data, removing reads that contained adapters or uncalled bases, had a mean Phred below 15, or lacked an exact match to the constant primer or identifier. COPE v1.2.5 was used to merge high-quality paired reads, and clonotypes were defined as unique nucleotide sequences. MiTCR v1.1 was used to align clonotypes to the IMGT TRBV, TRBD and TRBJ reference segments. Analysis was restricted to V-J combinations with a frequency above 0.0001, which covered roughly 99% of repertoires. A TCS score was defined as the ratio of F50 (clonal expansion) to E x V (chaos), with BLOSUM62-based TCRdist applied between CDR3 peptides within each V-J. Welch's t-statistics and random forest reduced just over 500 V-J features to 10 to 15, which were used in a naive Bayes classifier (R e1071). No statistical method was used to set the sample size in advance, and investigators knew the group allocation. The paper describes TCR Vbeta CDR3 sequencing of 130 to 150 peripheral blood samples, made up of roughly 40 ophthalmopathy patients, 70 to 80 hyperthyroidism patients and 17 progressor patients.

The chain uses TRBV7-9 and TRBJ1-1, with no confident D gene call. The material sequenced was peripheral blood mononuclear cells (PBMCs), taken at new diagnosis, from a patient treated with antithyroid drugs. This clonotype was sampled from a man aged 40-49 years with Graves disease. Donor details come from another sample of the same person, matched by shared clones. The DNA sequence is as follows: TGTGCCAGCAGCCCGTGGCCACCGAACACTGAAGCTTTCTTT. It is translated as CASSPWPPNTEAFF.